The T cell receptor (beta chain) described here comes from a study of CD4 T cells in relation to SARS-CoV-2 and coronaviruses. Study-level background: No peptide or an HIV-1 Nef peptide pool served as negative control.

With respect to this clone: Its antigen is undetermined.

General study points: In roughly 60% of donors, memory CD4+ clonotypes crossrecognized SARS-CoV-2 and at least one common cold coronavirus spike.

CD4+ T cells from unexposed donors were obtained before the COVID-19 pandemic (2011-2018). CD4+ T cells were isolated from the cells after 10 days of culture. Unexposed-donor CD4+ T cells were probed with SARS-CoV-2 S/N and four cold-coronavirus spikes, cells permitting. Measured with immunoSEQ multiplex PCR; TCRdb has only the in-frame clones, and not every one. The data hold 28,000 or so clones, with roughly 76% observed a single time. Sequenced input: CD4+ T cells from PBMCs, cultured in vitro. This receptor was taken from a human donor in good health.

DNA of the CDR3: TGTGCCAGCAGGGGGACGGGGAGCAATCAGCCCCAGCATTTT. Protein: CASRGTGSNQPQHF. V is TRBV2 and J is TRBJ1-5; a possible D gene is TRBD1 (5 bases). Per the germline V gene, CDR1 is SNHLY and CDR2 is FYNNEI. The CDR3 sequence is 14 residues long. Trimming shortened V by 6 bases and J by 1 base, and 10 bases separated the two germline ends.